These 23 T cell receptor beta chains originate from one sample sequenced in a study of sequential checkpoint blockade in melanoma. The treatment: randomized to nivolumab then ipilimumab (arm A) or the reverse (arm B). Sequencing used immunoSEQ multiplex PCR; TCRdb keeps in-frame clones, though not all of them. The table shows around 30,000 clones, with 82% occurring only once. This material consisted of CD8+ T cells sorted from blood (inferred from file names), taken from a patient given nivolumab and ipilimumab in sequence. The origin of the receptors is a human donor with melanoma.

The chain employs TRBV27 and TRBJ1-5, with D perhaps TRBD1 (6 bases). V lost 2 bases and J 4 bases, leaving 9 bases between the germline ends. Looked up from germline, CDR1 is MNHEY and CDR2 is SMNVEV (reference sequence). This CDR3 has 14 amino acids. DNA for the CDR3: TGTGCCAGCAGTTTAGGGCAGGGGAATCAGCCCCAGCATTTT. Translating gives CASSLGQGNQPQHF.

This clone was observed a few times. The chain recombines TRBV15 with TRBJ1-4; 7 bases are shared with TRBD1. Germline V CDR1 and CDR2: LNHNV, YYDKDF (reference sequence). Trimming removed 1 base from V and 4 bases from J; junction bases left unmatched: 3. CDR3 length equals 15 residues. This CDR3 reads CATSRGQGDNEKLFF. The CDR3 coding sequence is TGTGCCACCAGCAGAGGACAGGGTGATAATGAAAAACTGTTTTTT.

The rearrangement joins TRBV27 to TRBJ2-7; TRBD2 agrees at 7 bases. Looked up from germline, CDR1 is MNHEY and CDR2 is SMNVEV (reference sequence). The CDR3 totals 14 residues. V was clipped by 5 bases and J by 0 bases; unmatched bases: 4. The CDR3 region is CASSVLADSYEQYF. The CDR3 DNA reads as TGTGCCAGCAGTGTTCTAGCGGACTCCTACGAGCAGTACTTC.

CDR3 loop: CASSLEGQAAYEQYF. The CDR3 DNA sequence: TGCGCCAGCAGCTTGGAGGGACAGGCCGCCTACGAGCAGTACTTC. The chain carries TRBV5-1 and TRBJ2-7; TRBD1 agrees at 8 bases. The V gene end was trimmed by 0 bases and the J gene end by 2 bases; junction bases not matched to a gene: 4. CDR3 size: 15 residues. The germline V gene has CDR1 SGHRS and CDR2 YFSETQ.

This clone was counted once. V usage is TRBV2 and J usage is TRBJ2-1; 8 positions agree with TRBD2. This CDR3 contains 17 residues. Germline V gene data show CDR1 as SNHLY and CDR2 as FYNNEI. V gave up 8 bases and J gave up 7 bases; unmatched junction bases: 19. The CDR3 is CASLPLRVAGKGNEQFF. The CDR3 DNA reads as TGTGCCAGCCTACCCCTTCGAGTAGCGGGAAAGGGGAATGAGCAGTTCTTC.

The CDR3: CASSPNRAHEGGYTF. Here the CDR3 DNA reads TGTGCCAGTAGTCCTAACAGGGCGCACGAGGGGGGCTACACCTTC. The chain couples TRBV19 to TRBJ1-2; tentative D call: TRBD1 (6 bases). Deletions cut 5 bases from V and 8 bases from J, with 21 bases between. The CDR3 extends over 15 amino acids. Germline V gene data show CDR1 as LNHDA and CDR2 as SQIVND (reference sequence).

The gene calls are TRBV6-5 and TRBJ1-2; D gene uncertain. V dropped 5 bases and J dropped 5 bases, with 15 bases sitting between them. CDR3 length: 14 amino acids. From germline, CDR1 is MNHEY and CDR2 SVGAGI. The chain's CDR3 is CASSPGEQNYGYTF. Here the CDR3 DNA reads TGTGCCAGCAGTCCCGGGGAACAAAATTATGGCTACACCTTC.

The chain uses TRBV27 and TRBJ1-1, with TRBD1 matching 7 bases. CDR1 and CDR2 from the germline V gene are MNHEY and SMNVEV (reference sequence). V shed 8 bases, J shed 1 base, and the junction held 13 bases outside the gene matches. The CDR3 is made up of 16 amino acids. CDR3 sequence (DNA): TGTGCCAGCTTCGGGCCCCCCCCAGGGGGGAACACTGAAGCTTTCTTT. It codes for CASFGPPPGGNTEAFF.

CDR3 amino acids: CATSRLAGAVDTQYF. CDR3 nucleotide sequence: TGTGCCACCAGCAGGCTAGCGGGAGCAGTAGATACGCAGTATTTT. The chain has TRBV15 and TRBJ2-3; TRBD2 matches at 10 bases. The junction had 5 bases not matched to a gene; V was cut back by 3 bases and J by 5 bases. The germline CDR1 and CDR2 sequences are LNHNV and YYDKDF (reference sequence). There are 15 residues in the CDR3. The full variable domain, in which reference TRBV15 and TRBJ2-3 provide the parts outside the CDR3, is DAMVIQNPRYQVTQFGKPVTLSCSQTLNHNVMYWYQQKSSQAPKLLFHYYDKDFNNEADTPDNFQSRRPNTSFCFLDIRSPGLGDTAMYLCATSRLAGAVDTQYFGPGTRLTVL.

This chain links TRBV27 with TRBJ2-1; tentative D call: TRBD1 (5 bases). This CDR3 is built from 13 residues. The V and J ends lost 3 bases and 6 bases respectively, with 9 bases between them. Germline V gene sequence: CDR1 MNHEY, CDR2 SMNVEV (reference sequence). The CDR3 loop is CASSFTRVNEQFF. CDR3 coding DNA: TGTGCCAGCAGTTTCACCAGGGTCAATGAGCAGTTCTTC.

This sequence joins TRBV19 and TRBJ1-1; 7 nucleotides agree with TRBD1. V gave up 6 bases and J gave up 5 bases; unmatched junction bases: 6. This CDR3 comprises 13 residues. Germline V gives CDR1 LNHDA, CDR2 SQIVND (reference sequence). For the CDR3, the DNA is TGTGCCAGTAGCCCGACAGGGTGGACTGAAGCTTTCTTT. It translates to CASSPTGWTEAFF.

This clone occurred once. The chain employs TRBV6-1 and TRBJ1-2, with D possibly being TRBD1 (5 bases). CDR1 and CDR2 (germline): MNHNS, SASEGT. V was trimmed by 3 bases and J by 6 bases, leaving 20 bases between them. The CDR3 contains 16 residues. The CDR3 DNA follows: TGTGCCAGCAGTGAGGACCGTCGGCGGCCAGGGCATGGCTACACCTTC. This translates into CASSEDRRRPGHGYTF.

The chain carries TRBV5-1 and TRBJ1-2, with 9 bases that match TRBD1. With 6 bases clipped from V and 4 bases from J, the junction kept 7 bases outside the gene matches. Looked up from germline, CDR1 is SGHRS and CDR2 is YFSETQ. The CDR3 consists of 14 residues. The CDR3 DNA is TGCGCCAGCACCACCGGGACAGGGCCCTATGGCTACACCTTC. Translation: CASTTGTGPYGYTF.

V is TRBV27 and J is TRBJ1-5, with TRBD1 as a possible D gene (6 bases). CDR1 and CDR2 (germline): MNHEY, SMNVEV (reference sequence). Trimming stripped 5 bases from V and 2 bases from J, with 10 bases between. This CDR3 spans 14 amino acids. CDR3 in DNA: TGTGCCAGCAGTCTACAGGGCGGCAATCAGCCCCAGCATTTT. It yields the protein CASSLQGGNQPQHF.

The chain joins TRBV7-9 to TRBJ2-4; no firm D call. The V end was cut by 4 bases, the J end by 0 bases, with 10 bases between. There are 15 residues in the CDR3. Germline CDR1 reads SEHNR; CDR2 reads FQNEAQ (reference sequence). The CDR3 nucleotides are TGTGCCAGCAGCTATACAGAAGAAGCCAAAAACATTCAGTACTTC. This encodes CASSYTEEAKNIQYF.

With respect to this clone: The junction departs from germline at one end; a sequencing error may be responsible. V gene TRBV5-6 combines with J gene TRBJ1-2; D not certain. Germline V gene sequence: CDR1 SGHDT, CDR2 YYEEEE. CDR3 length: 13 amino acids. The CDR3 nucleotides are TGTGCCAGCAGCTTGGGATCAATCAGAGGCTACCCCTTC. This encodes CASSLGSIRGYPF.

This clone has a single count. The CDR3 loop reads CASSLGDSGTYEQYF. Written as DNA, the CDR3 is TGTGCCAGCAGTCTTGGCGATAGCGGGACCTACGAGCAGTACTTC. This chain joins TRBV2 and TRBJ2-7, with 8 nucleotides matching TRBD2. The CDR3 covers 15 residues. Trimming at V came to 5 bases and at J to 2 bases, leaving 8 bases not matched to a gene. Per germline, CDR1 SNHLY and CDR2 FYNNEI. Variable domain in full (rest from reference TRBV2 and TRBJ2-7): EPEVTQTPSHQVTQMGQEVILRCVPISNHLYFYWYRQILGQKVEFLVSFYNNEISEKSEIFDDQFSVERPDGSNFTLKIRSTKLEDSAMYFCASSLGDSGTYEQYFGPGTRLTVT.

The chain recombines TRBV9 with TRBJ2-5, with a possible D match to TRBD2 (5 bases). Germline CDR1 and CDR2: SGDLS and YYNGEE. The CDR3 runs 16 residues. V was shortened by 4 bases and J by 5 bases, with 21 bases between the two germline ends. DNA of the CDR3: TGTGCCAGCAGCAAGACGAGCGGCCACCATAAGGAGACCCAGTACTTC. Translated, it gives CASSKTSGHHKETQYF. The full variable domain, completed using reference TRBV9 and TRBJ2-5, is DSGVTQTPKHLITATGQRVTLRCSPRSGDLSVYWYQQSLDQGLQFLIQYYNGEERAKGNILERFSAQQFPDLHSELNLSSLELGDSALYFCASSKTSGHHKETQYFGPGTRLLVL.

The CDR3 here is CASSSPTSGPMKQFF. The CDR3 DNA follows: TGTGCCAGCAGCTCCCCTACTAGCGGACCAATGAAGCAGTTCTTC. The chain links TRBV6-5 to TRBJ2-1; 8 positions agree with TRBD2. Looked up from germline, CDR1 is MNHEY and CDR2 is SVGAGI. The CDR3 runs to 15 residues. The trim removed 6 bases at V and 11 bases at J, leaving 15 bases unmatched.

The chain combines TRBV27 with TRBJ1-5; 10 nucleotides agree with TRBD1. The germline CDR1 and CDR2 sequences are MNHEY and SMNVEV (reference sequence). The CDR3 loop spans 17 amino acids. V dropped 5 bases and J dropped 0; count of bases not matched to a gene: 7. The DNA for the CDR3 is TGTGCCAGCAGTAAGACAGGGGGCCGTTATAGCAATCAGCCCCAGCATTTT. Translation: CASSKTGGRYSNQPQHF.

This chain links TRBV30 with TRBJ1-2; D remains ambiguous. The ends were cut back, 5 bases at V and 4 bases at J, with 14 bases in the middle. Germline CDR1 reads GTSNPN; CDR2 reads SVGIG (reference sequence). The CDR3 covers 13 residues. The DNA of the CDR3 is TGTGCCTGGGACGGAGAGAAAGGCTATGGCTACACCTTC. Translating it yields CAWDGEKGYGYTF.

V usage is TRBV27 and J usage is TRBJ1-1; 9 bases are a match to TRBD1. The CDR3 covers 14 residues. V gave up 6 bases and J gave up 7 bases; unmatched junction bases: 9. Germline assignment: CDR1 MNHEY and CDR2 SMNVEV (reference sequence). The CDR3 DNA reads TGTGCCAGCAGGGCCGGGACAGGGTTGGGTGAAGCTTTCTTT. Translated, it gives CASRAGTGLGEAFF.

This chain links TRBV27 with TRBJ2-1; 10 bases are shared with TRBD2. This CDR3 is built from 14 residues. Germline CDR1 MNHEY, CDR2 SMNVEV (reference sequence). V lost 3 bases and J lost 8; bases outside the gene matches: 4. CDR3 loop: CASSFTGTSDEQFF. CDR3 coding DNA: TGTGCCAGCAGTTTTACCGGGACTAGCGATGAGCAGTTCTTC.